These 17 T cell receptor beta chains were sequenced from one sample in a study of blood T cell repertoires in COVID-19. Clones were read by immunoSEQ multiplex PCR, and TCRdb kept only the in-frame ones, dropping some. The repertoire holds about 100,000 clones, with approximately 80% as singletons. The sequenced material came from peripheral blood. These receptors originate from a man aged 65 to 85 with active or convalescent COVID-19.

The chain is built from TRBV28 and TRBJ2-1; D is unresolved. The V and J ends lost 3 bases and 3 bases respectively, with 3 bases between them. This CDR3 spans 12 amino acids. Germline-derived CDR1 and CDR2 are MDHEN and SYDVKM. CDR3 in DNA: TGTGCCAGCAGTTTTAACTACAATGAGCAGTTCTTC. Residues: CASSFNYNEQFF.

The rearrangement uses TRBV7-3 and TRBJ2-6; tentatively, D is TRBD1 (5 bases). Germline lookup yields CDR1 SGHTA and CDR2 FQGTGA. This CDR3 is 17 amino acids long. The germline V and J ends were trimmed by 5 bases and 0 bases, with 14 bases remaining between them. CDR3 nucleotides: TGTGCCAGCAGCCCGTACAGGATTAACTCTGGGGCCAACGTCCTGACTTTC. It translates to CASSPYRINSGANVLTF.

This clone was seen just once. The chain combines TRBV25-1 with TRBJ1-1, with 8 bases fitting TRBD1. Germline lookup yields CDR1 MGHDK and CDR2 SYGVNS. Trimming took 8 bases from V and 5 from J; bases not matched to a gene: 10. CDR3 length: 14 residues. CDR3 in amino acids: CASHSDRVGTEAFF. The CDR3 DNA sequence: TGTGCCAGCCACTCGGACAGGGTCGGAACTGAAGCTTTCTTT.

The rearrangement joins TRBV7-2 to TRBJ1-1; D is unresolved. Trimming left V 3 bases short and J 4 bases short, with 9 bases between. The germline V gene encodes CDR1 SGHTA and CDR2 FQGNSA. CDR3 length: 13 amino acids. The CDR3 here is CASSFSQATEAFF. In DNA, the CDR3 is TGTGCCAGCAGCTTTTCCCAGGCCACTGAAGCTTTCTTT.

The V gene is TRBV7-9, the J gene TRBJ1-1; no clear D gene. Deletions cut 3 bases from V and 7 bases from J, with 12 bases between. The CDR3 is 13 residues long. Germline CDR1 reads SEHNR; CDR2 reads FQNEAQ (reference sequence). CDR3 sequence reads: CASSFVQRNEAFF. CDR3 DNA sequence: TGTGCCAGCAGCTTCGTACAGCGGAATGAAGCTTTCTTT.

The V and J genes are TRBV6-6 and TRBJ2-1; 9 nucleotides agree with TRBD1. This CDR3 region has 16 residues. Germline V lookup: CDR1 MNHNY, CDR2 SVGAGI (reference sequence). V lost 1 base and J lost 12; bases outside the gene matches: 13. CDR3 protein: CASSYFSSADRGGQFF. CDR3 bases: TGTGCCAGCAGTTACTTTTCTTCAGCCGACAGGGGGGGGCAGTTCTTC.

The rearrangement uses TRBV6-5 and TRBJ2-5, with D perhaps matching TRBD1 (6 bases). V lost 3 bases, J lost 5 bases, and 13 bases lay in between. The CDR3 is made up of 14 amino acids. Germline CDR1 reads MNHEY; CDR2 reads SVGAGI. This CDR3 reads CASSYNGRGETQYF. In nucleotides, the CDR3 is TGTGCCAGCAGTTATAATGGCAGGGGTGAGACCCAGTACTTC.

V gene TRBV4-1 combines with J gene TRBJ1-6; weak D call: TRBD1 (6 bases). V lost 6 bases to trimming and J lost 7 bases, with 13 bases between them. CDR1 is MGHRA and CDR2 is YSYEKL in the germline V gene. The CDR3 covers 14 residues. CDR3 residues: CASRVVGANSPLHF. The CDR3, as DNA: TGCGCCAGCAGGGTGGTGGGGGCGAATTCACCCCTCCACTTT.

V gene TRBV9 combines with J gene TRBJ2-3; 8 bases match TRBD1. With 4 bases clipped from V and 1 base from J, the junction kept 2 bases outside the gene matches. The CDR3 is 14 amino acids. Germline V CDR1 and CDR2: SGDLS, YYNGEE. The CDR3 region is CASSPDRGTDTQYF. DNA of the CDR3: TGTGCCAGCAGCCCGGACAGGGGCACAGATACGCAGTATTTT.

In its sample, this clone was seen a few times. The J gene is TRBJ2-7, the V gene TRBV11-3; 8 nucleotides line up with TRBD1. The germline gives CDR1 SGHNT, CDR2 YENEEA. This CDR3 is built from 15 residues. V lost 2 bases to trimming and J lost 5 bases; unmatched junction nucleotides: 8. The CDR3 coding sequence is TGTGCCAGCAGCTTACCAGGGACAGGTAGCCACGAGCAGTACTTC. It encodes CASSLPGTGSHEQYF.

CDR3 coding DNA: TGTGCCAGCAGTGAGGGGACAGGGCCCTACAATGAGCAGTTCTTC. Translated, it gives CASSEGTGPYNEQFF. J is TRBJ2-1 and V is TRBV2; 9 nucleotides agree with TRBD1. Germline lookup yields CDR1 SNHLY and CDR2 FYNNEI. The CDR3 length is 15 residues. The junction had 2 bases not matched to a gene; V was cut back by 3 bases and J by 2 bases.

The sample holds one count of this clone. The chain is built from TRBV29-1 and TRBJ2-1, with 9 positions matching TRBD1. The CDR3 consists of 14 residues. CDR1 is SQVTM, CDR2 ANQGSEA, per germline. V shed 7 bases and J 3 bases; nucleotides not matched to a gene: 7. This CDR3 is CSADRGEIYNEQFF. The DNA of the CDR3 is TGCAGCGCCGACAGGGGGGAAATCTACAATGAGCAGTTCTTC.

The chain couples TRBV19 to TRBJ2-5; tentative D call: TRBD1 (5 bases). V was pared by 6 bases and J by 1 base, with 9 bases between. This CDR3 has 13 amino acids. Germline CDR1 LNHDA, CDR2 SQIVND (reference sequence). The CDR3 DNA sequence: TGTGCCAGTAGCCCAGGGATCCAAGAGACCCAGTACTTC. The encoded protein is CASSPGIQETQYF. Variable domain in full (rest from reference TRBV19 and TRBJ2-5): DGGITQSPKYLFRKEGQNVTLSCEQNLNHDAMYWYRQDPGQGLRLIYYSQIVNDFQKGDIAEGYSVSREKKESFPLTVTSAQKNPTAFYLCASSPGIQETQYFGPGTRLLVL.

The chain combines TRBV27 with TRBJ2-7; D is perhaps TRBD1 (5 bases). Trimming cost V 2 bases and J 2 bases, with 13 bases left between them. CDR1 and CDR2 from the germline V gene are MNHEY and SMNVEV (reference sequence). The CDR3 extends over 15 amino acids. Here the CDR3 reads CASSLNRLIAYEQYF. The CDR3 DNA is TGTGCCAGCAGTTTAAACAGGTTGATCGCCTACGAGCAGTACTTC.

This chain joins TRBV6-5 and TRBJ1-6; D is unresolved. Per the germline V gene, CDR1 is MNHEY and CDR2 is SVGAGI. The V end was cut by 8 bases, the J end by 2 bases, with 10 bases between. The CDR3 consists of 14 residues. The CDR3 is CASSGGPYNSPLHF. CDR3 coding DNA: TGTGCCAGCTCGGGTGGTCCCTATAATTCACCCCTCCACTTT.

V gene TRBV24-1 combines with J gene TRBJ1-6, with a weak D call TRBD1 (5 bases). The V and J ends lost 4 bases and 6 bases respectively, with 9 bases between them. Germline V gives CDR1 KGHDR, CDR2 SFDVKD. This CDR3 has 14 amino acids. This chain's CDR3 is CATSETDFNSPLHF. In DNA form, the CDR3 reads TGTGCCACCAGTGAGACAGACTTTAATTCACCCCTCCACTTT.

The CDR3, as DNA: TGTGCCAGTAGTAGTTGGGGGGAGGAGACCCAGTACTTC. It specifies CASSSWGEETQYF. The chain carries TRBV19 and TRBJ2-5, with a tentative D call TRBD2 (6 bases). Germline V gene lookup returns CDR1 LNHDA and CDR2 SQIVND (reference sequence). Trimming took 4 bases from V and 5 from J, leaving 11 bases between them. The CDR3 length is 13 residues.